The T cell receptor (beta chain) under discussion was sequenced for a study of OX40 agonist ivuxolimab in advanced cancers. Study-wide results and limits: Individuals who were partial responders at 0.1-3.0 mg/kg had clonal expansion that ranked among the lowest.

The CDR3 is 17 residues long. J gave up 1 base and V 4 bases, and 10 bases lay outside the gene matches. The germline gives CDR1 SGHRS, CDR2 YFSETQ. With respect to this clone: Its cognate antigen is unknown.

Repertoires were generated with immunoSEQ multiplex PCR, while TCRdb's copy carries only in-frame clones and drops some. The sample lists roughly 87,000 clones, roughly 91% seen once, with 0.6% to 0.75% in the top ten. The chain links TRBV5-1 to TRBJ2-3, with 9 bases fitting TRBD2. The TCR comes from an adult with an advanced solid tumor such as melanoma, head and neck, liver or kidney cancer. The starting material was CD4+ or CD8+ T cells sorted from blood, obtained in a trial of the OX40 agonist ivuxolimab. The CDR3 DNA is TGCGCCAGCAGCCCGTCGGCTAGCGGGGAGGGCACAGATACGCAGTATTTT. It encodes CASSPSASGEGTDTQYF. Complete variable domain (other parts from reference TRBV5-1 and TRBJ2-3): KAGVTQTPRYLIKTRGQQVTLSCSPISGHRSVSWYQQTPGQGLQFLFEYFSETQRNKGNFPGRFSGRQFSNSRSEMNVSTLELGDSALYLCASSPSASGEGTDTQYFGPGTRLTVL.